A selection of T cell receptor beta chains follows, all from one sample in a study of shared clonotypes between healthy human individuals. Assay: immunoSEQ multiplex PCR; the TCRdb copy retains only in-frame clones and omits some. The sample holds 600,000 or so clones, roughly 98% seen once. The sequenced material came from naive CD8+ T cells sorted from blood. The source of these receptors is a man aged 25 to 40 in good health. Each CDR3 is given with its conserved first and last residue. Fields, in order: CDR3 protein, CDR3 DNA, V gene, D gene, clone size, J gene. D genes are given only for firm matches. Clone size is given for some rows only: seen once, a few or many times, or a class if the clone is expanded.

CDR3aa: CASRAAGTGDSYEQYF
CDR3nt: TGTGCCAGCAGAGCCGCCGGGACAGGGGACTCCTACGAGCAGTACTTC
v_gene: TRBV28
d_gene: TRBD1
abundance: NA
j_gene: TRBJ2-7

CDR3aa: CASSPGADTQYF
CDR3nt: TGTGCCAGCAGCCCAGGGGCAGATACGCAGTATTTT
v_gene: TRBV9
d_gene: NA
abundance: NA
j_gene: TRBJ2-3

CDR3aa: CASSIRLAGALSYEQYF
CDR3nt: TGTGCCAGTAGTATACGGCTAGCGGGAGCCCTCTCCTACGAGCAGTACTTC
v_gene: TRBV19
d_gene: TRBD2
abundance: NA
j_gene: TRBJ2-7

CDR3aa: CASSPGVGEQYF
CDR3nt: TGTGCCAGCAGCCCCGGAGTGGGAGAGCAGTACTTC
v_gene: TRBV14
d_gene: NA
abundance: NA
j_gene: TRBJ2-7

CDR3aa: CATSRDLSGGGSVGDEQFF
CDR3nt: TGTGCCACCAGCAGAGATTTGTCCGGAGGCGGGAGCGTTGGGGATGAGCAGTTCTTC
v_gene: TRBV15
d_gene: TRBD2
abundance: NA
j_gene: TRBJ2-1

CDR3aa: CSATEYEQYF
CDR3nt: TGCAGTGCTACGGAATACGAGCAGTACTTC
v_gene: TRBV20-1
d_gene: NA
abundance: NA
j_gene: TRBJ2-7

CDR3aa: CASSQGADSSETQYF
CDR3nt: TGCGCCAGCAGCCAAGGTGCGGACAGTAGTGAGACCCAGTACTTC
v_gene: TRBV4-3
d_gene: NA
abundance: once
j_gene: TRBJ2-5

CDR3aa: CASSPPLAGGPYEQYF
CDR3nt: TGTGCCAGCAGCCCTCCCCTAGCGGGAGGGCCCTACGAGCAGTACTTC
v_gene: TRBV7-8
d_gene: TRBD2
abundance: NA
j_gene: TRBJ2-7

CDR3aa: CASSDPSAGAMNEQYF
CDR3nt: TGTGCCAGCAGCGATCCCTCGGCGGGAGCGATGAACGAGCAGTACTTC
v_gene: TRBV5-4
d_gene: TRBD2
abundance: NA
j_gene: TRBJ2-7

CDR3aa: CASSSGTSGNSYEQYF
CDR3nt: TGCGCCAGCAGCTCAGGGACTAGCGGGAACTCCTACGAGCAGTACTTC
v_gene: TRBV5-1
d_gene: TRBD2
abundance: NA
j_gene: TRBJ2-7

CDR3aa: CAISESRDSNQPQHF
CDR3nt: TGTGCCATCAGTGAGTCCAGGGATAGCAATCAGCCCCAGCATTTT
v_gene: TRBV10-3
d_gene: NA
abundance: NA
j_gene: TRBJ1-5

CDR3aa: CASSARDRPYEQYF
CDR3nt: TGCGCCAGCAGCGCCCGGGACAGACCTTACGAGCAGTACTTC
v_gene: TRBV5-1
d_gene: TRBD1
abundance: NA
j_gene: TRBJ2-7

CDR3aa: CSVEGTGTEDYGYTF
CDR3nt: TGCAGCGTTGAAGGTACCGGGACAGAAGACTATGGCTACACCTTC
v_gene: TRBV29-1
d_gene: TRBD1
abundance: NA
j_gene: TRBJ1-2